The T cell receptor (beta chain) under discussion was sequenced for a study of cytomegalovirus exposure and HLA in healthy donors. Across the study: Earlier findings included some 120 million unique TCR beta sequences obtained from some 180 million T cells.

About this clone: Its cognate antigen is unknown.

The PCR made use of 60 Vbeta and 13 Jbeta primers. TCRdb keeps only in-frame clones here, not all; method: immunoSEQ multiplex PCR. Here the sample table reports around 75,000 clones. Study results and limitations: Solely CMV serostatus was available to characterize immune exposure.

The CDR3 contains 17 residues. The ends lost 4 bases at V and 4 bases at J; junction bases unmatched: 15. The germline V gene encodes CDR1 LGHNA and CDR2 YSLEER. The chain combines TRBV4-3 with TRBJ1-1; 7 nucleotides align to TRBD1. The source is a man in his forties in good health and CMV-seronegative. Sample: PBMCs. DNA for the CDR3: TGCGCCAGCAGCCCCACCCCCGACAGGGAGCGGTTCACTGAAGCTTTCTTT. Protein sequence: CASSPTPDRERFTEAFF.